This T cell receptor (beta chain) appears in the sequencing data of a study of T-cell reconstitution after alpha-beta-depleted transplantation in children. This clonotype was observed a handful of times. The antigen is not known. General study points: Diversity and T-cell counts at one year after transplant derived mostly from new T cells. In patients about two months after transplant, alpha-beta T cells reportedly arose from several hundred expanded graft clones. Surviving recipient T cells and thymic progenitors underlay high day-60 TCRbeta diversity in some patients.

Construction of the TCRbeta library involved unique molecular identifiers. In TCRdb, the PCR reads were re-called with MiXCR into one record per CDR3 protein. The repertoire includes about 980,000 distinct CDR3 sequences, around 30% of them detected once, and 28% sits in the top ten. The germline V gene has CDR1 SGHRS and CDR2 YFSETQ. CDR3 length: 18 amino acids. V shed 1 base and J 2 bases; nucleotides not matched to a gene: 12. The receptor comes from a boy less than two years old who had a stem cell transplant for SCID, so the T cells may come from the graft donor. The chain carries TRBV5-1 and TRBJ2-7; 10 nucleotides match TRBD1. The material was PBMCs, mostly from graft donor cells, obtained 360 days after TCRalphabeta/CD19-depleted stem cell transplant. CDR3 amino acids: CASSLQPPGTGVTYEQYF. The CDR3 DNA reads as TGCGCCAGCAGCTTGCAACCCCCGGGGACAGGGGTAACCTACGAGCAGTACTTC.